This entry lists 10 T cell receptor beta chains sequenced from one sample in a study of beta chain features in type 1 diabetes. What was sequenced were expressed TCRB transcripts, since all of the isolated RNA had been reverse transcribed. Sequencing used immunoSEQ multiplex PCR; TCRdb keeps in-frame clones, though not all of them. Of roughly 180,000 clones listed, less than 15% were seen once; the top ten hold 0.6% to 0.8%. Sequenced input: central memory CD4+ T cells from blood. The source is a woman aged 18-29 years in good health.

The chain recombines TRBV7-9 with TRBJ2-7; D might be TRBD1 (6 bases). CDR1 is SEHNR and CDR2 is FQNEAQ in the germline V gene (reference sequence). The CDR3 sequence is 14 residues long. Trimming stripped 7 bases from V and 0 bases from J, with 13 bases between. CDR3 in DNA: TGTGCCAGCACTCCTGGGACAAACTCCTACGAGCAGTACTTC. Protein product: CASTPGTNSYEQYF.

In this sample, this clone turned up a few times. This sequence joins TRBV9 and TRBJ2-5; 11 positions match TRBD2. The CDR3 totals 16 residues. V shed 0 bases, J shed 4 bases, and the junction held 5 bases outside the gene matches. Germline V gene lookup returns CDR1 SGDLS and CDR2 YYNGEE. The CDR3 DNA is TGTGCCAGCAGCGTAGATGCTAGCGGGAGGCTAGAGACCCAGTACTTC. Encoded protein: CASSVDASGRLETQYF. Full variable domain (missing parts from reference TRBV9 and TRBJ2-5): DSGVTQTPKHLITATGQRVTLRCSPRSGDLSVYWYQQSLDQGLQFLIQYYNGEERAKGNILERFSAQQFPDLHSELNLSSLELGDSALYFCASSVDASGRLETQYFGPGTRLLVL.

The rearrangement links TRBV27 to TRBJ2-7, with D maybe TRBD2 (5 bases). Deletions cut 5 bases from V and 1 base from J, with 15 bases between. The CDR3 loop spans 15 amino acids. Germline V gene data show CDR1 as MNHEY and CDR2 as SMNVEV (reference sequence). This CDR3 reads CASSPRGERSYEQYF. In DNA form, the CDR3 reads TGTGCCAGCAGTCCCCGGGGAGAACGTTCCTACGAGCAGTACTTC.

The V call is TRBV2, the J call TRBJ1-1; no firm D call. The CDR3 totals 13 residues. V was clipped by 9 bases and J by 1 base, with 12 bases between them. Germline assignment: CDR1 SNHLY and CDR2 FYNNEI. Written as DNA, the CDR3 is TGTGCCAGAAACTTGGCAGGGAACACTGAAGCTTTCTTT. This translates into CARNLAGNTEAFF.

The chain uses TRBV6-6 and TRBJ1-2, with D tentatively TRBD1 (5 bases). The CDR3 runs 13 residues. In germline, CDR1 is MNHNY, CDR2 SVGAGI (reference sequence). The germline V and J ends were trimmed by 1 base and 8 bases, with 11 bases remaining between them. CDR3 bases: TGTGCCAGCAGTTACTGGGGGGGGGAGGGCTACACCTTC. It encodes CASSYWGGEGYTF.

This clone has only a few counts. This chain joins TRBV2 and TRBJ2-1; 11 bases align to TRBD2. Germline V gene lookup returns CDR1 SNHLY and CDR2 FYNNEI. The CDR3 covers 15 residues. J gave up 6 bases and V 0 bases, and 1 base lay outside the gene matches. CDR3 bases: TGTGCCAGCAGTGAAGCCACTAGCGGGAGCAATGAGCAGTTCTTC. Translating it yields CASSEATSGSNEQFF. Full variable domain (missing parts from reference TRBV2 and TRBJ2-1): EPEVTQTPSHQVTQMGQEVILRCVPISNHLYFYWYRQILGQKVEFLVSFYNNEISEKSEIFDDQFSVERPDGSNFTLKIRSTKLEDSAMYFCASSEATSGSNEQFFGPGTRLTVL.

This clone was seen more than once but under ten times. This chain uses TRBV30 with TRBJ2-5, with 9 bases fitting TRBD1. CDR1 GTSNPN and CDR2 SVGIG come from the germline V gene (reference sequence). The V gene end was trimmed by 2 bases and the J gene end by 0 bases; junction bases not matched to a gene: 7. The CDR3 sequence is 16 residues long. The CDR3 nucleotides read TGTGCCTGGAGTAGAGGACAGGGGTTTTACCAAGAGACCCAGTACTTC. It yields the protein CAWSRGQGFYQETQYF.

This clone was recorded a few times. CDR3 sequence: CASSTSDRLKPQHF. The CDR3 DNA reads as TGTGCCAGTAGTACATCGGACAGGCTGAAGCCCCAGCATTTT. This sequence joins TRBV19 and TRBJ1-5, with 7 bases identical to TRBD1. The CDR3 totals 14 residues. With V trimmed by 4 bases and J by 8 bases, 8 bases remained unmatched. Germline values: CDR1 LNHDA, CDR2 SQIVND (reference sequence).

The chain joins TRBV6-1 to TRBJ2-1; tentatively, D is TRBD2 (6 bases). V was trimmed by 7 bases and J by 4 bases, leaving 17 bases between them. The CDR3 consists of 15 residues. CDR1 is MNHNS, CDR2 SASEGT, per germline. In DNA, the CDR3 is TGTGCCAGCACCCAGGGACGGGAGTTATACAATGAGCAGTTCTTC. Translated: CASTQGRELYNEQFF.

This clone appeared a few times. The rearrangement links TRBV18 to TRBJ2-7; 9 bases align to TRBD1. The CDR3 is 14 amino acids. V lost 3 bases and J lost 5; bases outside the gene matches: 5. Per germline, CDR1 KGHSH and CDR2 LQKENI. The CDR3 protein is CASSPGTGSNEQYF. As DNA, the CDR3 is TGTGCCAGCTCACCCGGGACAGGGAGCAACGAGCAGTACTTC.